The rows below give T cell receptor beta chains drawn from one sample of a study of blood T cell repertoires in COVID-19. Sequenced by immunoSEQ multiplex PCR; TCRdb stores in-frame clones only, minus some. The sample has some 220,000 clones, approximately 85% seen once; the top ten hold approximately 5.1%. The sample was peripheral blood. These receptors were collected from a man aged 50-59 years with COVID-19, enrolled during active disease. Both conserved end residues are part of each CDR3. A D gene is named only where the DNA matches it firmly. The size field is filled for only some rows; it gives once, few, many or a size class.

abundance,j_gene,v_gene,d_gene,CDR3nt,CDR3aa
-,TRBJ1-5,TRBV30,-,TGTGCCTGGAGTGTAGGGGATCTCTATCAGCCCCAGCATTTT,CAWSVGDLYQPQHF
-,TRBJ1-5,TRBV6-2/TRBV6-3,-,TGTGCCAGCAGTATCCTCCCCTCAGGTACCAATCAGCCCCAGCATTTT,CASSILPSGTNQPQHF
-,TRBJ2-7,TRBV9,TRBD1,TGTGCCAGCAGCGCCGGGACAGGGGGACTAGTATCCTACGAGCAGTACTTC,CASSAGTGGLVSYEQYF
-,TRBJ2-1,TRBV7-3,TRBD2,TGTGCCAGCAGCACGGGGACTAGCGGGTCACTCAATGAGCAGTTCTTC,CASSTGTSGSLNEQFF
-,TRBJ2-1,TRBV6-5,TRBD1,TGTGCCAGCAGTTACCCGGCAGGGGGCAATGAGCAGTTCTTC,CASSYPAGGNEQFF
-,TRBJ2-1,TRBV4-3,-,TGCGCCAGCAGCCAAGGCCGGGTTTCGTACAATGAGCAGTTCTTC,CASSQGRVSYNEQFF
-,TRBJ2-5,TRBV20-1,-,TGCAGTGCTAGTGGTTCGTTCCAAGAGACCCAGTACTTC,CSASGSFQETQYF
-,TRBJ1-5,TRBV5-5,TRBD1,TGTGCCAGCAGCTCCCTCGGACAGGGACCCAATCAGCCCCAGCATTTT,CASSSLGQGPNQPQHF
-,TRBJ2-7,TRBV28,TRBD2,TGTGCCAGCAGTCAAGGGGGTAGCGGGGGGCAATCCTCCTACGAGCAGTACTTC,CASSQGGSGGQSSYEQYF
-,TRBJ1-2,TRBV7-9,-,TGTGCCAGCAGCCTAACTAACTATGGCTACACCTTC,CASSLTNYGYTF
-,TRBJ2-7,TRBV12-3/TRBV12-4,TRBD1,TGTGCCAGCACCTTCGAGGGGGCCGAGCAGTACTTC,CASTFEGAEQYF
-,TRBJ2-2,TRBV29-1,TRBD2,TGCAGCGCTGGGACTAGCGGGGACAACACCGGGGAGCTGTTTTTT,CSAGTSGDNTGELFF
-,TRBJ1-2,TRBV27,TRBD1,TGTGCCAGCAGTTTATCGCAGGGACAGGGGGCAGGTGGCTACACCTTC,CASSLSQGQGAGGYTF
-,TRBJ2-7,TRBV7-2,TRBD2,TGTGCCAGCAGCTTAAGCGGGGGTCAATACGAGCAGTACTTC,CASSLSGGQYEQYF
-,TRBJ2-3,TRBV5-1,-,TGCGCCAGCCGCAGGGGCTACACAGATACGCAGTATTTT,CASRRGYTDTQYF
-,TRBJ2-2,TRBV3-1/TRBV3-2,-,TGTGCCAGCAGCCGCAGACAGCGAACGGGGGAGCTGTTTTTT,CASSRRQRTGELFF
-,TRBJ1-1,TRBV19,TRBD1,TGTGCCAGTAGTATAGGGACAGGGGGCACTGAAGCTTTCTTT,CASSIGTGGTEAFF
-,TRBJ1-1,TRBV7-2,-,TGTGCCAGCAGCTTGGACATTTACACTGAAGCTTTCTTT,CASSLDIYTEAFF
-,TRBJ1-6,TRBV28,-,TGTGCCAGCAGTCCTCAAAACAATGCCCGGGACACTTTTAATTCACCCCTCCACTTT,CASSPQNNARDTFNSPLHF
-,TRBJ2-6,TRBV4-3,-,TGCGCCAGCAGCCAAGATTTAGTTTCCGGGGCCAACGTCCTGACTTTC,CASSQDLVSGANVLTF
few,TRBJ1-4,TRBV30,-,TGTGCCTCCGTTACAACTAATGAAAAACTGTTTTTT,CASVTTNEKLFF
-,TRBJ2-7,TRBV7-2,-,TGTGCCAGCAGCTTAGACCCGGGCTCCTACGAGCAGTACTTC,CASSLDPGSYEQYF
-,TRBJ1-1,TRBV5-8,TRBD1,TGTGCCAGCAGCCCTGGGACAGGGAACATGAACACTGAAGCTTTCTTT,CASSPGTGNMNTEAFF
-,TRBJ2-7,TRBV5-4,-,TGTGCCAGCAGCTTCACGGTCGCCCGAACCTCCGAGCAGTACTTC,CASSFTVARTSEQYF
-,TRBJ1-3,TRBV30,TRBD1,TGTGCCTGGAGGAACTTGGACAGGGGAATCTCTGGAAACACCATATATTTT,CAWRNLDRGISGNTIYF
-,TRBJ2-3,TRBV7-9,TRBD1,TGTGCCAGCAGTTGGGACAGGCAAGGGGATACGCAGTATTTT,CASSWDRQGDTQYF
-,TRBJ2-7,TRBV5-1,-,TGCGCCAGCAGCTTGGTGGACAGCCCTTACGAGCAGTACTTC,CASSLVDSPYEQYF
-,TRBJ2-2,TRBV6-5,-,TGTGCCAGCAGTCCGCCTGCGGGGGCTTCCGGGGAGCTGTTTTTT,CASSPPAGASGELFF
-,TRBJ1-2,TRBV14,TRBD1,TGTGCCAGCAGCCAAGATCGGACAGGCGGTGGCTACACCTTC,CASSQDRTGGGYTF
-,TRBJ1-6,TRBV5-1,-,TGCGCCAGCAGCTTGGGGGGCGAGAATTCACCCCTCCACTTT,CASSLGGENSPLHF
-,TRBJ1-3,TRBV7-3,-,TGTGCCAGCAGCTTAAGCGGAGGGTTAGACACCATATATTTT,CASSLSGGLDTIYF
few,TRBJ1-2,TRBV2,-,TGTGCCAGCATGCGGGGTACTAACTATGGCTACACCTTC,CASMRGTNYGYTF
once,TRBJ2-2,TRBV2,TRBD2,TGTGCCAGCACGGGACTAGCGGCAGCCGGGGAGCTGTTTTTT,CASTGLAAAGELFF
-,TRBJ2-3,TRBV6-1,TRBD2,TGTGCCAGCAGTGATCTAGCGGGGGCCGCCACAGATACGCAGTATTTT,CASSDLAGAATDTQYF
-,TRBJ2-5,TRBV24-1,-,TGTGCCACCAGTGATGGCAGCCAAGAGACCCAGTACTTC,CATSDGSQETQYF
-,TRBJ2-3,TRBV9,-,TGTGCCAGCAGCGGTAGCGTTAACACAGATACGCAGTATTTT,CASSGSVNTDTQYF
-,TRBJ2-2,TRBV4-3,-,TGCGCCAGCAGCCAAGAAACAGGGTTCCCCGGGGAGCTGTTTTTT,CASSQETGFPGELFF
-,TRBJ2-2,TRBV7-3,-,TGTGCCAGCAGCTTCGGAGGGAAGGGGACCGGGGAGCTGTTTTTT,CASSFGGKGTGELFF
-,TRBJ2-7,TRBV29-1,TRBD1,TGCAGCGTTGAAGGGACAGGGTTGAACGAGCAGTACTTC,CSVEGTGLNEQYF